This record concerns one TCR beta chain sequence. Looked up from germline, CDR1 is SGDLS and CDR2 is YYNGEE. Trimming stripped 0 bases from V and 6 bases from J, with 7 bases between. The CDR3 is 13 residues long. This entry is derived from a study of radiation and T cells in renal cell carcinoma. Time point of the sample: blood 4 weeks post-SBRT, at nephrectomy. Treatment here: 15 Gy SBRT to primary tumor, nephrectomy 4 weeks later. Blood was sampled at baseline, 2 weeks and 4 weeks after SBRT. The data were produced by immunoSEQ multiplex PCR, yet TCRdb's version contains in-frame clones alone and is incomplete. Here the sample spans about 150,000 clones, 86% being singletons.

The sequenced sample was blood, obtained from a patient whose treatment included radiotherapy and nephrectomy. This receptor was identified in a woman aged 45-65 years with renal cell carcinoma. V is TRBV9 and J is TRBJ2-1; D unresolved. CDR3 bases: TGTGCCAGCAGCGTAGCCACAATCAATGAGCAGTTCTTC. It translates to CASSVATINEQFF.